The clone carrying this T cell receptor (beta chain) was seen once. This entry comes from a study of cytomegalovirus exposure and HLA in healthy donors. The CDR3 sequence is 15 residues long. Germline-derived CDR1 and CDR2 are SGHTA and FQGNSA. V was pared by 2 bases and J by 6 bases, with 5 bases of the junction left unmatched. The assay was immunoSEQ multiplex PCR, and TCRdb's table has in-frame clones only and misses some. This table holds about 150,000 clones, approximately 86% found once. The receptor comes from a young man in good health and CMV-seropositive. The sequencing input was PBMCs. This chain links TRBV7-2 with TRBJ2-1; 9 nucleotides line up with TRBD2. The DNA of the CDR3 is TGTGCCAGCAGCTTACTCGCGGGGGGGCCCAATGAGCAGTTCTTC. It translates to CASSLLAGGPNEQFF.